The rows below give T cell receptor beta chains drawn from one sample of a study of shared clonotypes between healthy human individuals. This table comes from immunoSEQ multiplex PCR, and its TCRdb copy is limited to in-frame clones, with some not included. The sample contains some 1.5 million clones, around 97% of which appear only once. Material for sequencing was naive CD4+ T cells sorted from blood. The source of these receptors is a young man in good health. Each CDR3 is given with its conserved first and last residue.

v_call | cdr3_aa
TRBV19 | CASSREDSSSTDTQYF
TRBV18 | CASSSATSGTSYEQYF
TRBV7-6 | CASSPGTGQETQYF
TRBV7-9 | CASSLEAGLGDTF
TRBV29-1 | CSVGGGGEFRGYTF
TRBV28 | CASSLKSSYNEQFF
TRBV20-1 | CSARPQTQYF
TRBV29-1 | CSVETQGRRQYF
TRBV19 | CASSIENKDTQYF
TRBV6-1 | CASSGRLAGKPEQYF
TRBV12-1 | CASSFVTGQGARTGELFF
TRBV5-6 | CASSPGGGNYGYTF
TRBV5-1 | CASSLGFPGTIYNEQFF
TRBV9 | CASSPTAGGSRETQYF
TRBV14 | CASSLTGGHHTEAFF
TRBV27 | CASSSRGAMETQYF
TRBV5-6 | CASSPKGLAATYEQYF
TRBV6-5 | CASSYSAGGQGEQFF
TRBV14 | CASKDVAGNTIYF
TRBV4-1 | CASSQASFREQFF
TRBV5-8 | CASSLGQGVSQPQHF
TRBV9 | CASSVGQSPGEKLFF